A selection of T cell receptor beta chains follows, all from one sample in a study of OX40 agonist ivuxolimab in advanced cancers. Assay used: immunoSEQ multiplex PCR; TCRdb lists only in-frame clones, some missing. The sample has under 75,000 clones; 87% are singletons. The sequenced sample was CD4+ or CD8+ T cells sorted from blood, obtained in a trial of the OX40 agonist ivuxolimab. These receptors all come from an adult with an advanced solid tumor such as melanoma, head and neck, liver or kidney cancer. Both conserved end residues are part of each CDR3. The D gene is left open where the match is weak. Not every row has a clone size; where given, it reads once, few, many or a size class.

- - 12 TRBJ1-5 TRBV19 TGTGCCAGTAGGGACGGGGATCAGCCCCAGCATTTT CASRDGDQPQHF
TRBD1 once 16 TRBJ1-1 TRBV11-2 TGTGCCAGCAGCTTAGATACAGGGGCAGTGAACACTGAAGCTTTCTTT CASSLDTGAVNTEAFF
- few 14 TRBJ2-7 TRBV11-2 TGTGCCAGCAGCTTAGAAGCGGCTATGGGCGAGCAGTACTTC CASSLEAAMGEQYF
- - 16 TRBJ2-3 TRBV5-4 TGTGCCAGCAGTATTGCCGGGACGATCAGGACAGATACGCAGTATTTT CASSIAGTIRTDTQYF
- - 15 TRBJ2-4 TRBV30 TGTGCCTGGAGCCCAGGGTGGGGAGCCAAAAACATTCAGTACTTC CAWSPGWGAKNIQYF
TRBD2 - 19 TRBJ2-7 TRBV9 TGTGCCAGCAGCGTAGGGAGGGGGACTAGCGGGCCCTTCTCCTACGAGCAGTACTTC CASSVGRGTSGPFSYEQYF
- - 19 TRBJ2-6 TRBV6-4 TGTGCCAGCAGTGATAGTTCGAGGCTCTCTCTCTCTGGGGCCAACGTCCTGACTTTC CASSDSSRLSLSGANVLTF
- - 14 TRBJ2-2 TRBV7-8 TGTGCCAGCAATGGCGGAACGAACACCGGGGAGCTGTTTTTT CASNGGTNTGELFF
- - 15 TRBJ2-3 TRBV5-6 TGTGCCAGCAGACAACAGGGACCTAGCACAGATACGCAGTATTTT CASRQQGPSTDTQYF
- - 15 TRBJ2-7 TRBV28 TGTGCCAGCAGCCCCCTTGGGGGCGCGACCTACGAGCAGTACTTC CASSPLGGATYEQYF